A selection of T cell receptor beta chains follows, all from one sample in a study of molecular identifiers for immune sequencing clone quantification. MiXCR, run by TCRdb on the PCR reads, gives a single entry per CDR3 protein. The data contain fewer than 350,000 distinct CDR3 sequences, about 20% of them singletons. Sequencing was carried out using naive CD8+ T cells from blood, with Jurkat cell RNA spiked in. The source of these receptors is a human donor in good health. Some libraries in this study had Jurkat cell RNA spiked in. Each CDR3 is given with its conserved first and last residue. A D gene is named only where the DNA matches it firmly. For some rows the clone size is stated as once, few or many, or as a class when expanded; others skip it.

clone_size	d_call	v_call	j_call	cdr3_aa	cdr3_nt
many	.	TRBV14	TRBJ1-2	CASSPRGHLLGYTF	TGTGCCAGCAGCCCTAGAGGACACCTCCTAGGCTACACCTTC
.	TRBD2	TRBV7-8	TRBJ2-3	CASSSLGGTSGADTQYF	TGTGCCAGCAGCTCCTTAGGAGGGACTAGCGGGGCAGATACGCAGTATTTT
.	TRBD1	TRBV28	TRBJ2-7	CASSWAGGIGEQYF	TGTGCCAGCAGTTGGGCAGGGGGTATCGGCGAGCAGTACTTC
.	TRBD1	TRBV19	TRBJ2-6	CASSANRGANVLTF	TGTGCCAGTAGTGCGAACAGGGGAGCCAACGTCCTGACTTTC
many	.	TRBV12-3/TRBV12-4	TRBJ1-2	CASSMDTEFGYTF	TGTGCCAGCAGCATGGACACCGAATTCGGCTACACCTTC
few	TRBD2	TRBV6-2/TRBV6-3	TRBJ2-3	CASSASTSGRKDTQYF	TGTGCCAGCAGTGCCTCGACTAGCGGGAGAAAGGATACGCAGTATTTT
.	.	TRBV7-2	TRBJ2-3	CACSLISADTQYF	TGTGCCTGCAGCTTAATTAGCGCAGATACGCAGTATTTT
many	TRBD1	TRBV9	TRBJ2-1	CASSVGQVSYNEQFF	TGTGCCAGCAGCGTTGGACAGGTCTCCTACAATGAGCAGTTCTTC
many	.	TRBV7-9	TRBJ2-2	CATPGTSNTGELFF	TGTGCCACTCCCGGGACTTCGAACACCGGGGAGCTGTTTTTT
.	.	TRBV29-1	TRBJ2-3	CSVATGIRTDTQYF	TGCAGCGTCGCTACAGGGATACGCACAGATACGCAGTATTTT
many	.	TRBV4-3	TRBJ1-1	CASSQDRFGRGNEAFF	TGCGCCAGCAGCCAAGATCGTTTCGGCAGGGGTAATGAAGCTTTCTTT
once	.	TRBV6-5	TRBJ2-7	CASSYGVPYEQYF	TGTGCCAGCAGTTACGGGGTTCCCTACGAGCAGTACTTC
many	.	TRBV4-3	TRBJ2-7	CASSLGARSYEQYF	TGCGCCAGCAGCCTAGGGGCGAGATCCTACGAGCAGTACTTC
many	.	TRBV6-5	TRBJ2-7	CASSYRGSPYEQYF	TGTGCCAGCAGTTACCGAGGCAGCCCCTACGAGCAGTACTTC
.	TRBD1	TRBV10-3	TRBJ2-7	CAITEDRAVSYEQYF	TGTGCCATCACGGAGGACAGGGCCGTGTCCTACGAGCAGTACTTC
few	TRBD2	TRBV7-2	TRBJ2-1	CASSLGLAFFLTAGKSNEQFF	TGTGCCAGCAGCTTAGGACTAGCTTTTTTTCTCACCGCCGGGAAAAGCAATGAGCAGTTCTTC
.	.	TRBV10-3	TRBJ2-3	CAIMGDGRGPDTQYF	TGTGCCATCATGGGGGACGGGAGAGGCCCAGATACGCAGTATTTT
many	TRBD1	TRBV20-1	TRBJ1-1	CSAPGQGSEAFF	TGCAGTGCGCCGGGACAGGGCTCCGAAGCTTTCTTT
many	TRBD1	TRBV6-5	TRBJ2-6	CASSMPGTDSGANVLTF	TGTGCCAGCAGTATGCCTGGGACAGACTCTGGGGCCAACGTCCTGACTTTC
many	TRBD1	TRBV24-1	TRBJ2-5	CATSDFRGREETQYF	TGTGCCACCAGTGATTTCAGGGGGCGTGAGGAGACCCAGTACTTC
few	TRBD2	TRBV29-1	TRBJ2-1	CSVDQGLHNEQFF	TGCAGCGTTGATCAGGGACTACACAATGAGCAGTTCTTC
.	TRBD2	TRBV2	TRBJ2-2	CASSKAGGANTGELFF	TGTGCCAGCTCTAAGGCGGGGGGCGCGAACACCGGGGAGCTGTTTTTT
many	.	TRBV12-3/TRBV12-4	TRBJ2-4	CASSSHPSLTVAKNIQYF	TGTGCCAGCAGTTCACACCCCTCCTTAACGGTAGCCAAAAACATTCAGTACTTC
many	TRBD2	TRBV6-5	TRBJ2-1	CASSYTSGSRDEQFF	TGTGCCAGCAGTTATACTAGCGGGAGTAGGGATGAGCAGTTCTTC
many	TRBD2	TRBV7-9	TRBJ2-1	CASSSGTSGRNEQFF	TGTGCCAGCAGCTCCGGGACTAGCGGGAGAAATGAGCAGTTCTTC
many	.	TRBV14	TRBJ2-1	CASSQSGVHEQFF	TGTGCCAGCAGCCAGTCAGGGGTTCATGAGCAGTTCTTC
few	TRBD2	TRBV4-1	TRBJ2-3	CASSQEEGRGETDTQYF	TGCGCCAGCAGCCAAGAAGAGGGGCGGGGGGAGACAGATACGCAGTATTTT
many	.	TRBV27	TRBJ2-3	CASSEGPGYAQYF	TGTGCCAGCAGTGAGGGGCCGGGATATGCGCAGTATTTT
many	TRBD2	TRBV28	TRBJ2-1	CASTPGTSGKGGFYNEQFF	TGTGCCAGCACCCCAGGGACTAGCGGAAAAGGGGGCTTCTACAATGAGCAGTTCTTC
.	.	TRBV9	TRBJ2-7	CASSVGRANTYEQYF	TGTGCCAGCAGCGTAGGGAGGGCCAATACCTACGAGCAGTACTTC
few	.	TRBV4-1	TRBJ1-6	CASSQVDMSNSPLHF	TGCGCCAGCAGCCAAGTCGACATGAGTAATTCACCCCTCCACTTT
few	.	TRBV6-6	TRBJ2-3	CASSYSPARVVGTDTQYF	TGTGCCAGCAGTTACTCCCCCGCCCGGGTTGTGGGCACAGATACGCAGTATTTT
.	TRBD2	TRBV30	TRBJ2-3	CAWSYGLAEPTDTQYF	TGTGCCTGGAGTTACGGACTAGCGGAACCCACAGATACGCAGTATTTT
many	.	TRBV28	TRBJ2-7	CASSSQDRTTAYEQYF	TGTGCCAGCAGTTCACAGGACCGAACGACCGCCTACGAGCAGTACTTC